What follows are 8 T cell receptor beta chains derived from one specimen sequenced in a study of CD8 T cells in Susac syndrome. cDNA came from approximately 0.5 to 1 ug RNA primed by random hexamers. Using its own MiXCR run on the immunoSEQ multiplex PCR reads, TCRdb lists one record per CDR3 protein. In the table there are some 180,000 distinct CDR3 sequences, about 93% of which are singletons. Source material: CD4+ T cells from PBMCs. The receptors come from a human donor with Susac syndrome.

The chain links TRBV10-3 to TRBJ1-3; the D gene is possibly TRBD1 (5 bases). Trimming cost V 7 bases and J 2 bases, with 12 bases left between them. This CDR3 contains 14 residues. Germline V gene sequence: CDR1 ENHRY, CDR2 SYGVKD. The CDR3 DNA reads as TGTGCCATCACCAAAGGGGAGACTGGAAACACCATATATTTT. It encodes CAITKGETGNTIYF.

This chain joins TRBV5-4 and TRBJ2-4; 9 bases map to TRBD1. CDR1 and CDR2 from the germline V gene are SGHNT and YYREEE (reference sequence). The CDR3 sequence is 16 residues long. Trimming cost V 4 bases and J 2 bases; bases outside gene matches: 7. The CDR3 protein is CASSLGQGSTKNIQYF. The DNA of the CDR3 is TGTGCCAGCAGCCTAGGACAGGGGTCGACCAAAAACATTCAGTACTTC.

The chain carries TRBV3-1 and TRBJ2-5, with 12 bases identical to TRBD2. The V gene end was trimmed by 7 bases and the J gene end by 5 bases; junction bases not matched to a gene: 17. This CDR3 spans 18 amino acids. Germline V gene lookup returns CDR1 LGHDT and CDR2 YNNKEL (reference sequence). The CDR3 region is CASTTKAIGLAGSETQYF. Here the CDR3 DNA reads TGTGCCAGCACCACCAAGGCAATCGGACTAGCGGGGTCGGAGACCCAGTACTTC.

This clonotype appeared once. J is TRBJ1-5 and V is TRBV30; D gene uncertain. CDR3 length: 14 residues. Per the germline V gene, CDR1 is GTSNPN and CDR2 is SVGIG (reference sequence). Trimming removed 3 bases at V and 7 bases at J, with 16 bases between. This chain's CDR3 is CAWRKRGGRQPQHF. The CDR3 nucleotides read TGTGCCTGGAGAAAAAGAGGAGGGCGGCAGCCCCAGCATTTT.

This clonotype was observed once. This chain connects TRBV6-1 to TRBJ2-2; D gene ambiguous. Trimming stripped 2 bases from V and 8 bases from J, with 9 bases between. CDR3 length: 13 residues. Germline loops: CDR1 MNHNS, CDR2 SASEGT. CDR3: CASSERRFGELFF. DNA of the CDR3: TGTGCCAGCAGTGAACGAAGGTTTGGGGAGCTGTTTTTT.

The chain uses TRBV9 and TRBJ2-7; D is unclear. The ends were cut back, 0 bases at V and 0 bases at J, with 7 bases in the middle. The CDR3 sequence is 14 residues long. Germline V gene lookup returns CDR1 SGDLS and CDR2 YYNGEE. The CDR3 loop reads CASSVGLYSYEQYF. The CDR3 nucleotides read TGTGCCAGCAGCGTAGGACTCTACTCCTACGAGCAGTACTTC.

The table lists this clonotype with a count of one. The chain joins TRBV12-3 or TRBV12-4 to TRBJ2-5; D is undetermined. This CDR3 is 14 amino acids long. The ends were cut back, 1 base at V and 0 bases at J, with 6 bases in the middle. CDR3 amino acids: CASSLGRHQETQYF. For the CDR3, the DNA is TGTGCCAGCAGTTTAGGACGCCACCAAGAGACCCAGTACTTC.

The V gene is TRBV20-1, the J gene TRBJ1-1; no reliable D call. Trimming pared 6 bases from V and 5 bases from J, leaving 22 bases between. The CDR3 runs 15 residues. In germline, CDR1 is DFQATT, CDR2 SNEGSKA (reference sequence). Here the CDR3 reads CSASRTGRFRTEAFF. CDR3 nucleotide sequence: TGCAGTGCCTCTAGGACGGGGAGGTTCAGAACTGAAGCTTTCTTT.